Listed here are 32 T cell receptor beta chains from one sample, sequenced in a study of cytomegalovirus exposure and HLA in healthy donors. The study ran its PCR with 60 Vbeta and 13 Jbeta primers. The data were produced by immunoSEQ multiplex PCR, yet TCRdb's version contains in-frame clones alone and is incomplete. Here the sample spans around 30,000 clones, around 40% being singletons. Source material: PBMCs. These TCRs come from a woman between 45 and 60 years old in good health and CMV-seronegative.

The chain links TRBV10-3 to TRBJ2-1; TRBD1 is a possible D gene (6 bases). Germline-derived CDR1 and CDR2 are ENHRY and SYGVKD. V lost 2 bases, J lost 7 bases, and 12 bases lay in between. The CDR3 runs 14 residues. This chain's CDR3 is CAISEDRTGNEQFF. CDR3 nucleotide sequence: TGTGCCATCAGTGAGGACAGGACGGGGAATGAGCAGTTCTTC.

V usage is TRBV10-1 and J usage is TRBJ2-3, with 7 positions matching TRBD1. Germline values: CDR1 WNHNN, CDR2 SYGVQD (reference sequence). J lost 6 bases, V lost 5 bases, and 5 bases had no gene match. There are 13 residues in the CDR3. CDR3 in DNA: TGCGCCAGCAGTCCCACAGGGGCCGATACGCAGTATTTT. Residues: CASSPTGADTQYF.

The rearrangement uses TRBV28 and TRBJ2-5; D perhaps matches TRBD2 (7 bases). The V gene lost 6 bases and the J gene lost 3 bases, with 14 bases spanning the gap. CDR1 is MDHEN, CDR2 SYDVKM, per germline. The CDR3 has 14 amino acids. CDR3 in amino acids: CASRRGGAEETQYF. CDR3 sequence (DNA): TGTGCCAGCAGGAGGGGGGGCGCGGAAGAGACCCAGTACTTC.

The CDR3 DNA sequence: TGTGCCAGCAGCTTGGATAGCGAAAAACTGTTTTTT. Amino acids: CASSLDSEKLFF. The chain has TRBV5-4 and TRBJ1-4; unclear D gene. The CDR3 runs 12 residues. Germline V gives CDR1 SGHNT, CDR2 YYREEE (reference sequence). Trimming took 0 bases from V and 8 from J, leaving 5 bases between them.

This clone showed up just a few times. The chain joins TRBV5-1 to TRBJ1-4, with unresolved D. Trimming pared 1 base from V and 4 bases from J, leaving 11 bases between. Germline CDR1 is SGHRS and CDR2 is YFSETQ. There are 15 residues in the CDR3. CDR3 nucleotides: TGCGCCAGCAGCTTGACCCGGGTGGGTAATGAAAAACTGTTTTTT. It translates to CASSLTRVGNEKLFF.

As concerns this clone: One end of the junction varies from germline; a read error may be responsible. This chain connects TRBV9 to TRBJ2-4, with 12 bases matching TRBD2. The CDR3 sequence is 22 residues long. The germline gives CDR1 SGDLS, CDR2 YYNGEE. CDR3 in amino acids: CASSVEGGVGLAGNIAKNIQYF. The CDR3 DNA is TGTGCCAGCAGCGTAGAAGGGGGTGTCGGACTAGCGGGGAATATAGCCAAAAACATTCAGTATTTC.

This clone has only a few counts. The genes are TRBV19 and TRBJ1-6; 8 positions agree with TRBD1. The CDR3 sequence is 14 residues long. V lost 3 bases and J lost 10; bases outside the gene matches: 5. Germline V gene data show CDR1 as LNHDA and CDR2 as SQIVND (reference sequence). Here the CDR3 DNA reads TGTGCCAGTAGTATTTCGACAGGGGACTCACCCCTCCACTTT. Its translation is CASSISTGDSPLHF. The full variable domain, its missing parts supplied by reference TRBV19 and TRBJ1-6, is DGGITQSPKYLFRKEGQNVTLSCEQNLNHDAMYWYRQDPGQGLRLIYYSQIVNDFQKGDIAEGYSVSREKKESFPLTVTSAQKNPTAFYLCASSISTGDSPLHFGNGTRLTVT.

This clone has more than one count but fewer than ten. The CDR3 region is CASSEFGGEGYNEQFF. The CDR3 DNA sequence: TGTGCCAGCAGTGAATTCGGGGGGGAGGGCTACAATGAGCAGTTCTTC. The chain joins TRBV2 to TRBJ2-1; 8 bases line up with TRBD2. CDR1 is SNHLY and CDR2 is FYNNEI in the germline V gene. V lost 2 bases to trimming and J lost 3 bases; unmatched junction nucleotides: 6. This CDR3 region has 16 residues.

This clone was counted a single time. In DNA form, the CDR3 reads TGTGCCAGCAGCCAATGGATAGCGGGAGGGACGGATACGCAGTATTTT. It codes for CASSQWIAGGTDTQYF. The V and J genes are TRBV11-3 and TRBJ2-3; 11 bases line up with TRBD2. Germline V gene data show CDR1 as SGHNT and CDR2 as YENEEA. V was pared by 5 bases and J by 6 bases, with 10 bases of the junction left unmatched. This CDR3 has 16 amino acids. Filled out from reference TRBV11-3 and TRBJ2-3, the complete variable domain reads EAGVVQSPRYKIIEKKQPVAFWCNPISGHNTLYWYLQNLGQGPELLIRYENEEAVDDSQLPKDRFSAERLKGVDSTLKIQPAELGDSAVYLCASSQWIAGGTDTQYFGPGTRLTVL.

The chain joins TRBV7-2 to TRBJ1-2, with TRBD1 identical over 7 bases. Per germline, CDR1 SGHTA and CDR2 FQGNSA. The CDR3 sequence is 17 residues long. J was trimmed by 7 bases and V by 2 bases; bases with no gene match: 16. CDR3 nucleotide sequence: TGTGCCAGCAGCTTACCGACAGGGATGGGTGCTATAGGTGGCTACACCTTC. This gives the protein CASSLPTGMGAIGGYTF.

This clone was seen only a few times. The chain joins TRBV18 to TRBJ2-7; 10 positions agree with TRBD1. This CDR3 has 15 residues. With V trimmed by 3 bases and J by 7 bases, 9 bases remained unmatched. CDR1 is KGHSH and CDR2 is LQKENI in the germline V gene. The CDR3 region has the DNA TGTGCCAGCTCACCCCGACAGGGGGCAACGGGTGAGCAGTACTTC. Translating it yields CASSPRQGATGEQYF. Combining the CDR3 with reference TRBV18 and TRBJ2-7 gives the whole variable domain NAGVMQNPRHLVRRRGQEARLRCSPMKGHSHVYWYRQLPEEGLKFMVYLQKENIIDESGMPKERFSAEFPKEGPSILRIQQVVRGDSAAYFCASSPRQGATGEQYFGPGTRLTVT.

The V and J genes are TRBV28 and TRBJ2-3, with 9 bases matching TRBD1. J gave up 5 bases and V 5 bases, and 11 bases lay outside the gene matches. Germline CDR1 MDHEN, CDR2 SYDVKM. The CDR3 has 16 amino acids. Here the CDR3 reads CASSTLQGAVGDTQYF. As DNA, the CDR3 is TGTGCCAGCAGTACGCTACAGGGGGCAGTGGGAGATACGCAGTATTTT. Full variable domain (remainder filled in from reference TRBV28 and TRBJ2-3): DVKVTQSSRYLVKRTGEKVFLECVQDMDHENMFWYRQDPGLGLRLIYFSYDVKMKEKGDIPEGYSVSREKKERFSLILESASTNQTSMYLCASSTLQGAVGDTQYFGPGTRLTVL.

This clone was detected only once. The rearrangement joins TRBV28 to TRBJ2-7; 10 bases align to TRBD1. The CDR3 sequence is 15 residues long. V was pared by 7 bases and J by 6 bases, with 12 bases of the junction left unmatched. CDR1 is MDHEN, CDR2 SYDVKM, per germline. The CDR3 loop reads CASTFPGQGTGEQYF. CDR3 in DNA: TGTGCCAGCACCTTCCCGGGACAGGGGACGGGCGAGCAGTACTTC.

The rearrangement links TRBV7-9 to TRBJ2-5; D is possibly TRBD2 (6 bases). Germline V gene lookup returns CDR1 SEHNR and CDR2 FQNEAQ (reference sequence). Trimming removed 5 bases at V and 2 bases at J, with 15 bases between. The CDR3 length is 15 residues. CDR3 loop: CASSADLANQETQYF. The CDR3 DNA reads as TGTGCCAGCAGCGCAGACCTAGCGAATCAAGAGACCCAGTACTTC.

The chain combines TRBV30 with TRBJ2-7; 7 nucleotides line up with TRBD1. Germline V gene lookup returns CDR1 GTSNPN and CDR2 SVGIG (reference sequence). This CDR3 is 13 amino acids long. Trimming at V came to 8 bases and at J to 0 bases, leaving 7 bases not matched to a gene. The CDR3 DNA is TGTGCCAGCAACAGGGGATTCTCCTACGAGCAGTACTTC. It yields the protein CASNRGFSYEQYF.

This clone was detected only a few times. This CDR3 reads CASSLTGNSYEQYF. CDR3 sequence (DNA): TGTGCCAGCAGTTTGACAGGGAACTCCTACGAGCAGTACTTC. The V and J genes are TRBV6-1 and TRBJ2-7, with 7 nucleotides matching TRBD1. Per the germline V gene, CDR1 is MNHNS and CDR2 is SASEGT. The J segment lost 0 bases and the V segment lost 5 bases, leaving 4 bases of the junction unmatched. The CDR3 has 14 amino acids.

This chain uses TRBV5-6 with TRBJ2-4; D uncertain. The V gene lost 0 bases and the J gene lost 10 bases, with 8 bases spanning the gap. The CDR3 sequence is 12 residues long. Germline V gives CDR1 SGHDT, CDR2 YYEEEE. CDR3 sequence reads: CASSLVGEIQYF. The DNA of the CDR3 is TGTGCCAGCAGCTTGGTCGGTGAAATTCAGTACTTC.

The genes are TRBV6-1 and TRBJ2-1, with 10 bases fitting TRBD2. The CDR3 length is 15 residues. The germline V gene encodes CDR1 MNHNS and CDR2 SASEGT. J was trimmed by 5 bases and V by 5 bases; bases with no gene match: 6. Here the CDR3 reads CASSLSGGAHNEQFF. CDR3 bases: TGTGCCAGCAGTTTAAGCGGGGGGGCCCACAATGAGCAGTTCTTC.

The J gene is TRBJ1-4, the V gene TRBV6-1; D is unresolved. Trimming removed 0 bases from V and 8 bases from J, with 22 bases in between. This CDR3 is built from 18 residues. CDR1 and CDR2 (germline): MNHNS, SASEGT. CDR3 sequence reads: CASSEANMRIFIREKLFF. Written as DNA, the CDR3 is TGTGCCAGCAGTGAAGCGAACATGAGGATATTTATAAGGGAAAAACTGTTTTTT.

The chain recombines TRBV4-2 with TRBJ2-5; 9 bases match TRBD2. The DNA matches TRBJ2-7 better at its end, which makes the J call doubtful. This CDR3 is 14 amino acids long. CDR1 and CDR2 (germline): LGHNA, YNFKEQ. CDR3 loop: CASSLTSGYYEQYF. CDR3 DNA sequence: TGTGCCAGCAGCCTGACTAGCGGTTACTACGAGCAGTACTTC.

The chain employs TRBV10-1 and TRBJ1-5; 10 bases map to TRBD1. This CDR3 has 15 amino acids. The V gene end was trimmed by 6 bases and the J gene end by 2 bases; junction bases not matched to a gene: 4. In germline, CDR1 is WNHNN, CDR2 SYGVQD (reference sequence). Here the CDR3 reads CASRGGQGCNQPQHF. DNA for the CDR3: TGCGCCAGCAGAGGGGGACAGGGGTGCAATCAGCCCCAGCATTTT.

The chain employs TRBV6-5 and TRBJ1-6; TRBD1 agrees at 7 bases. The CDR3 covers 14 residues. The V and J ends lost 2 bases and 10 bases, in that order; junction bases with no gene match: 5. Germline CDR1 MNHEY, CDR2 SVGAGI. The CDR3 region has the DNA TGTGCCAGCAGTTACAACAGGGGACCCTCACCCCTCCACTTT. This encodes CASSYNRGPSPLHF.

This clone has only a few counts. The CDR3 loop is CASSPPPGQETQYF. The CDR3 DNA reads as TGTGCCAGCAGCCCCCCCCCGGGACAAGAGACCCAGTACTTC. The chain couples TRBV2 to TRBJ2-5; tentatively, D is TRBD2 (5 bases). The CDR3 loop spans 14 amino acids. The germline V gene has CDR1 SNHLY and CDR2 FYNNEI. V was clipped by 6 bases and J by 2 bases, with 13 bases between them.

This clone was detected a few times. The chain recombines TRBV6-5 with TRBJ2-7; the D gene is possibly TRBD1 (5 bases). This CDR3 contains 13 residues. Trimming stripped 0 bases from V and 6 bases from J, with 9 bases between. The germline gives CDR1 MNHEY, CDR2 SVGAGI. CDR3 protein: CASSYSPGREQYF. DNA for the CDR3: TGTGCCAGCAGTTACTCTCCAGGGCGCGAGCAGTACTTC.

This clone was detected a few times. The chain is built from TRBV27 and TRBJ1-5; perhaps TRBD1 as D (5 bases). The CDR3 has 15 amino acids. The ends were cut back, 6 bases at V and 6 bases at J, with 18 bases in the middle. Germline V CDR1 and CDR2: MNHEY, SMNVEV (reference sequence). The DNA of the CDR3 is TGTGCCAGCAGCGAGATCTCAGGGCTGCGTCAGCCCCAGCATTTT. It yields the protein CASSEISGLRQPQHF.

This rearrangement joins TRBV5-6 to TRBJ1-3; D is perhaps TRBD1 (6 bases). This CDR3 spans 17 amino acids. The germline V gene encodes CDR1 SGHDT and CDR2 YYEEEE. Between the trimmed V and J ends, which lost 4 bases and 1 base, there was a span of 18 bases. Written as DNA, the CDR3 is TGTGCCAGCAGCCATTGGACAGCGGATCGTTCTGGAAACACCATATATTTT. Residues: CASSHWTADRSGNTIYF.

The chain recombines TRBV27 with TRBJ2-4; a possible D gene is TRBD1 (6 bases). Deletions cut 4 bases from V and 0 bases from J, with 13 bases between. Germline assignment: CDR1 MNHEY and CDR2 SMNVEV (reference sequence). The CDR3 extends over 16 amino acids. The CDR3 loop is CASSSLGQIAKNIQYF. CDR3 bases: TGTGCCAGCAGTTCCCTCGGACAGATAGCCAAAAACATTCAGTACTTC.

CDR3 region: CASTGGGGHEQYF. DNA for the CDR3: TGTGCCAGCACCGGAGGGGGGGGTCACGAGCAGTACTTC. The chain carries TRBV11-2 and TRBJ2-7; weak D call: TRBD2 (7 bases). The V gene lost 7 bases and the J gene lost 5 bases, with 15 bases spanning the gap. Germline values: CDR1 SGHAT, CDR2 FQNNGV. There are 13 residues in the CDR3.

The rearrangement links TRBV2 to TRBJ2-1; D remains ambiguous. Trimming cost V 0 bases and J 7 bases, with 13 bases left between them. The CDR3 is made up of 15 amino acids. Germline lookup yields CDR1 SNHLY and CDR2 FYNNEI. The CDR3 sequence: CASSEAMLVDNEQFF. The CDR3 DNA sequence: TGTGCCAGCAGTGAAGCGATGCTAGTTGATAATGAGCAGTTCTTC.

In this sample, this clone turned up once. The rearrangement uses TRBV7-8 and TRBJ2-3; possible D gene TRBD2, 6 bases. The CDR3 totals 14 residues. Deletions cut 5 bases from V and 6 bases from J, with 15 bases between. CDR1 SGHVS and CDR2 FQNEAQ come from the germline V gene. CDR3 amino acids: CASSPFRGSDTQYF. CDR3 nucleotide sequence: TGTGCCAGCAGCCCCTTCCGGGGGTCGGATACGCAGTATTTT.

This clone was observed a single time. This chain connects TRBV18 to TRBJ2-5; D not resolved. CDR1 and CDR2 (germline): KGHSH, LQKENI. Trimming removed 1 base at V and 4 bases at J, with 10 bases between. The CDR3 extends over 14 amino acids. The DNA for the CDR3 is TGTGCCAGCTCACCACTCATCGGCGGAGAGACCCAGTACTTC. Translated, it gives CASSPLIGGETQYF.

This rearrangement joins TRBV19 to TRBJ1-5, with D tentatively TRBD1 (6 bases). V lost 5 bases, J lost 3 bases, and 14 bases lay in between. Germline CDR1 and CDR2: LNHDA and SQIVND (reference sequence). The CDR3 spans 15 residues. The CDR3 reads CASSQVRGPNQPQHF. In DNA form, the CDR3 reads TGTGCCAGTAGTCAGGTCAGGGGCCCCAATCAGCCCCAGCATTTT.